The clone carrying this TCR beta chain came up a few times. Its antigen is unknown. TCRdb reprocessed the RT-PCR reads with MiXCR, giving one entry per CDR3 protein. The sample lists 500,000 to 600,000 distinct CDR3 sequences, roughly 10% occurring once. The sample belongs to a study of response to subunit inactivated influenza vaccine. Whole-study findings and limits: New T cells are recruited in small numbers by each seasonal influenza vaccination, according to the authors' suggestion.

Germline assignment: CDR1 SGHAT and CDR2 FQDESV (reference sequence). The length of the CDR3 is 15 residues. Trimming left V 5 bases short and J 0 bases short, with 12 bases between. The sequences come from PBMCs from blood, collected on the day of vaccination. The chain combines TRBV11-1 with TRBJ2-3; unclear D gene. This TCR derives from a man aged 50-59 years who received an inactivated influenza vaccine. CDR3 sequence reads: CASSPGKPSTDTQYF. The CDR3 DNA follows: TGTGCCAGCAGCCCGGGCAAACCTAGCACAGATACGCAGTATTTT.